This entry describes one TCR beta chain. The entry originates in a study of glioma-infiltrating T cells. Using RNA template, CDR3s of TCR alpha and beta were amplified with iRepertoire arm-PCR. TCRdb analysed the multiplex PCR reads with MiXCR anew, one entry per CDR3 protein. The table records roughly 200,000 distinct CDR3 sequences, roughly a third of them present only once. Germline V gives CDR1 SGHVS, CDR2 FNYEAQ. There are 18 residues in the CDR3. The V gene lost 0 bases and the J gene lost 7 bases, with 25 bases spanning the gap. The sample consisted of glioma tissue, nonneoplastic brain tissue, or PBMCs (not recorded which). This TCR was recovered from a human donor with low-grade glioma or glioblastoma, undergoing nonglioma brain surgery, or in good health (not recorded which). The rearrangement joins TRBV7-6 to TRBJ2-7; D is ambiguous. The CDR3, as DNA: TGTGCCAGCAGCTTAGCCCCTATGACACAAAACTCCTACAATGAGCAGTACTTC. Its protein product is CASSLAPMTQNSYNEQYF.